This T cell receptor beta chain was captured by sequencing in a study of CD8 T cells in Susac syndrome (dated 2019 in TCRdb). Notes on the research overall: Whether CD8+ T cell activation and differentiation in Susac syndrome was antigen driven was tested using repertoire sequencing. CD8+ T cell repertoire clonality was compared between eleven to twelve healthy donors, roughly 14 Susac syndrome patients and around 16 multiple sclerosis patients. The research as a whole found: The study acknowledged that relatively few individuals were included in the TCR sequencing and HLA analysis.

About this clonotype: Its antigen is unknown. No qualities accompany the bases; no much larger clone lies one base away.

From a lookup of the germline V gene, CDR1 and CDR2 are SGDLS and YYNGEE. V was cut back by 2 bases and J by 3 bases, leaving a gap of 11 bases between them. The CDR3, cysteine through phenylalanine, is 14 amino acids long. The kept DNA is CDR3 alone, 42 bases in frame from the first base. High-throughput TCR beta sequencing profiled peripheral blood CD8+ and CD4+ T cells from healthy donors, Susac syndrome patients and multiple sclerosis patients. Healthy donors were included as age- and sex-matched controls. Bulk CD8+ and CD4+ T cells were purified by magnetic negative isolation, while CD8+ TEMRA cells were enriched using FACS. Blood was collected in EDTA tubes and processed within 24 hours, with PBMCs isolated through density gradient centrifugation. PBMCs intended for TCR sequencing were frozen in liquid nitrogen and were later thawed in a 37 degrees C water bath. The sorted or isolated CD4+, CD8+ and CD8+ TEMRA cells reached a purity of at least 90%.

RNA was extracted using the RNeasy kit, and about 0.45 to 1 ug of the RNA was reverse transcribed with random hexamers. TCR beta CDR3 regions were amplified with the immunoSEQ multiplex PCR assay covering 54 Vbeta and 13 Jbeta segments. PCR amplification bias was corrected by using a synthetic template baseline for primer optimization and computational correction. In the paper's pipeline: Reads were annotated to V, D and J genes per IMGT and analyzed with immunoSEQ Analyzer, keeping only productive sequences. To calculate clonality, Shannon entropy was normalized by log2 of the number of productive unique sequences and then subtracted from one. Public and private clones were assessed among the 100 most prevalent clones of each patient and control. Clones were defined as Susac-specific if absent from the healthy and MS cohorts, from 1052 published viral clones and from other ImmuneACCESS disease sequences. TCRdb reprocessed the public reads (quality trimming at Q25 with fastp, clone calling with MiXCR) and kept in-frame beta chains. Under each unique CDR3 protein, matching rows form one entry showing the most common genes and DNA. TCRdb assigned the V and J calls; the authors' analysis was not used. For this sample the table gives some 80,000 distinct CDR3 sequences, of which over 90% were detected only once. The ten biggest clones cover roughly 0.24% of the sample.

This receptor was identified in a human donor in good health. Specimen: CD8+ T cells from PBMCs. The sequence links TRBV9 to TRBJ1-2; no D segment can be confidently identified. DNA sequence: TGTGCCAGCAGCGTTTCGGGCAACTACTATGGCTACACCTTC. Its protein reads: CASSVSGNYYGYTF. With the rest looked up from the reference TRBV9 and TRBJ1-2 genes rather than sequenced, the full variable domain is DSGVTQTPKHLITATGQRVTLRCSPRSGDLSVYWYQQSLDQGLQFLIQYYNGEERAKGNILERFSAQQFPDLHSELNLSSLELGDSALYFCASSVSGNYYGYTFGSGTRLTVV.